The 31 T cell receptor beta chains below come from one sample, sequenced in a study of PD-L1 blockade in urothelial cancer. The assay was immunoSEQ multiplex PCR, and TCRdb's table has in-frame clones only and misses some. The sample includes 130,000 or so clones, about four fifths of them seen just once. The time point denotes: pretreatment peripheral blood. The sample consisted of PBMCs, taken around atezolizumab (anti-PD-L1) treatment. All receptors come from a man aged 45 to 65 with urothelial cancer.

In nucleotides, the CDR3 is TGTGCCAGCAGCTTAGGGGCAGGGGCTGGGGCCAACGTCCTGACTTTC. Protein sequence: CASSLGAGAGANVLTF. The rearrangement uses TRBV7-2 and TRBJ2-6; perhaps TRBD1 as D (6 bases). The V gene's germline CDR1 is SGHTA and CDR2 FQGNSA. This CDR3 contains 16 residues. V lost 1 base to trimming and J lost 2 bases, with 9 bases between them. Drawing the rest from reference TRBV7-2 and TRBJ2-6, the complete variable domain is GAGVSQSPSNKVTEKGKDVELRCDPISGHTALYWYRQSLGQGLEFLIYFQGNSAPDKSGLPSDRFSAERTGGSVSTLTIQRTQQEDSAVYLCASSLGAGAGANVLTFGAGSRLTVL.

The rearrangement joins TRBV14 to TRBJ1-1, with D tentatively TRBD1 (6 bases). Per the germline V gene, CDR1 is SGHDN and CDR2 is FVKESK. The CDR3 covers 14 residues. Trimming removed 0 bases at V and 4 bases at J, with 9 bases between. The CDR3 DNA follows: TGTGCCAGCAGCCAAGAAACAGGGACCACTGAAGCTTTCTTT. It yields the protein CASSQETGTTEAFF.

The chain carries TRBV6-5 and TRBJ1-6, with a weak D call TRBD1 (6 bases). The V end was cut by 2 bases, the J end by 8 bases, with 10 bases between. There are 14 residues in the CDR3. Germline lookup yields CDR1 MNHEY and CDR2 SVGAGI. Here the CDR3 DNA reads TGTGCCAGCAGTTACCAGGGGCTAGATTCACCCCTCCACTTT. Protein: CASSYQGLDSPLHF.

The chain employs TRBV5-1 and TRBJ2-1; weak D call: TRBD2 (6 bases). Trimming removed 8 bases at V and 5 bases at J, with 17 bases between. The CDR3 runs 14 residues. Germline CDR1 and CDR2: SGHRS and YFSETQ. CDR3 protein: CASSRGEADNEQFF. The CDR3 DNA sequence: TGCGCCAGTTCCAGAGGGGAGGCCGACAATGAGCAGTTCTTC.

V and J are TRBV15 and TRBJ1-1; D not certain. Trimming removed 0 bases from V and 0 bases from J, with 8 bases in between. Germline lookup yields CDR1 LNHNV and CDR2 YYDKDF (reference sequence). The CDR3 sequence is 15 residues long. The CDR3 nucleotides are TGTGCCACCAGCAGAGATCAGGATATGAACACTGAAGCTTTCTTT. This encodes CATSRDQDMNTEAFF.

The chain couples TRBV19 to TRBJ1-2; D possibly corresponds to TRBD1 (5 bases). CDR3 length: 12 residues. The germline V gene has CDR1 LNHDA and CDR2 SQIVND (reference sequence). Between the trimmed V and J ends, which lost 5 bases and 6 bases, there was a span of 10 bases. The CDR3 sequence: CASSPWGDGYTF. The CDR3 nucleotides are TGTGCCAGTAGTCCTTGGGGGGATGGCTACACCTTC.

The chain carries TRBV5-6 and TRBJ2-7, with D unclear. V shed 1 base and J shed 12 bases, with 17 bases lying between them. The CDR3 covers 13 residues. Germline V CDR1 and CDR2: SGHDT, YYEEEE. The CDR3 region is CASSLSYSTTGYF. The DNA for the CDR3 is TGTGCCAGCAGCTTGTCTTACTCCACTACTGGGTACTTC.

The rearrangement joins TRBV7-9 to TRBJ2-7, with D uncertain. Germline V gene data show CDR1 as SEHNR and CDR2 as FQNEAQ (reference sequence). The CDR3 consists of 13 residues. The V and J ends lost 5 bases and 7 bases respectively, with 15 bases between them. DNA for the CDR3: TGTGCCAGCAGCCTACTGAATGGTCGGGAGCAGTACTTC. Protein: CASSLLNGREQYF.

In nucleotides, the CDR3 is TGTGCCAGCAGCTTGACGAGACTAGCGGGAGTCGGCACCGGGGAGCTGTTTTTT. It is translated as CASSLTRLAGVGTGELFF. The chain uses TRBV5-6 and TRBJ2-2; 12 nucleotides line up with TRBD2. Trimming cost V 1 base and J 4 bases; bases outside gene matches: 8. The CDR3 runs to 18 residues. CDR1 is SGHDT, CDR2 YYEEEE, per germline. Full variable domain (rest looked up from reference TRBV5-6 and TRBJ2-2): DAGVTQSPTHLIKTRGQQVTLRCSPKSGHDTVSWYQQALGQGPQFIFQYYEEEERQRGNFPDRFSGHQFPNYSSELNVNALLLGDSALYLCASSLTRLAGVGTGELFFGEGSRLTVL.

The chain employs TRBV10-3 and TRBJ2-1; TRBD2 is a possible D gene (6 bases). The CDR3 covers 14 residues. V was shortened by 5 bases and J by 8 bases, with 16 bases between the two germline ends. CDR1 and CDR2 (germline): ENHRY, SYGVKD. The CDR3, as DNA: TGTGCCATCAGTCAAAGCGGGCTCGGATATGAGCAGTTCTTC. This gives the protein CAISQSGLGYEQFF.

V usage is TRBV11-2 and J usage is TRBJ1-1; D is uncertain. CDR3 length equals 15 residues. The germline V gene has CDR1 SGHAT and CDR2 FQNNGV. V lost 3 bases and J 0 bases, leaving 11 bases between the germline ends. CDR3 in amino acids: CASSFGSSVNTEAFF. CDR3 DNA sequence: TGTGCCAGCAGCTTCGGTTCGTCGGTGAACACTGAAGCTTTCTTT.

The sample holds a few counts of this clone. The chain couples TRBV5-6 to TRBJ2-1; 9 nucleotides match TRBD2. This CDR3 spans 15 amino acids. J gave up 5 bases and V 2 bases, and 5 bases lay outside the gene matches. The germline CDR1 and CDR2 sequences are SGHDT and YYEEEE. The chain's CDR3 is CASSFGGRVDNEQFF. The CDR3 region has the DNA TGTGCCAGCAGCTTCGGCGGGAGGGTTGACAATGAGCAGTTCTTC. The variable domain in full, with the rest retrieved from reference TRBV5-6 and TRBJ2-1, is DAGVTQSPTHLIKTRGQQVTLRCSPKSGHDTVSWYQQALGQGPQFIFQYYEEEERQRGNFPDRFSGHQFPNYSSELNVNALLLGDSALYLCASSFGGRVDNEQFFGPGTRLTVL.

The chain uses TRBV18 and TRBJ2-6; the match to TRBD1 covers 7 bases. CDR1 KGHSH and CDR2 LQKENI come from the germline V gene. The CDR3 has 16 amino acids. V trimming: 4 bases; J trimming: 6 bases; junction bases outside the gene matches: 9. The CDR3 bases are TGTGCCAGCTCACTTGGGACAGTCGATTCGGCCAACGTCCTGACTTTC. Protein product: CASSLGTVDSANVLTF.

The chain uses TRBV18 and TRBJ2-1; unclear D gene. This CDR3 contains 14 residues. The V end lost 5 bases, the J end lost 0 bases, and 8 bases lay between the germline ends. CDR1 is KGHSH, CDR2 LQKENI, per germline. CDR3: CASSYGSSYNEQFF. CDR3 bases: TGTGCCAGCTCATACGGTAGCTCCTACAATGAGCAGTTCTTC.

This clone was found once. The chain uses TRBV28 and TRBJ2-1, with D tentatively TRBD2 (6 bases). Germline lookup yields CDR1 MDHEN and CDR2 SYDVKM. Trimming cost V 6 bases and J 0 bases, with 15 bases left between them. The CDR3 length is 16 residues. Here the CDR3 DNA reads TGTGCCAGCAGAATTATTAGCGGATCCTCCTACAATGAGCAGTTCTTC. It translates to CASRIISGSSYNEQFF.

As to this clone: The same CDR3 also results from other DNA sequences found in this sample. The J gene is TRBJ1-6, the V gene TRBV19, with D possibly being TRBD1 (5 bases). Trimming left V 8 bases short and J 6 bases short, with 11 bases between. Germline V gene lookup returns CDR1 LNHDA and CDR2 SQIVND (reference sequence). The CDR3 extends over 13 amino acids. This CDR3 reads CASSGQGNSPLHF. In DNA form, the CDR3 reads TGTGCCAGTTCAGGGCAGGGTAATTCACCCCTCCACTTT.

This rearrangement joins TRBV28 to TRBJ1-6, with D possibly TRBD1 on 6 matching bases. CDR1 is MDHEN, CDR2 SYDVKM, per germline. V lost 7 bases and J lost 2, with 12 bases in between. The length of the CDR3 is 15 residues. The CDR3 reads CASTVGGTYNSPLHF. CDR3 bases: TGTGCCAGCACTGTAGGGGGAACCTATAATTCACCCCTCCACTTT. The whole variable domain, remainder taken from reference TRBV28 and TRBJ1-6, is DVKVTQSSRYLVKRTGEKVFLECVQDMDHENMFWYRQDPGLGLRLIYFSYDVKMKEKGDIPEGYSVSREKKERFSLILESASTNQTSMYLCASTVGGTYNSPLHFGNGTRLTVT.

V usage is TRBV7-9 and J usage is TRBJ1-2; no reliable D call. The CDR3 contains 15 residues. Germline-derived CDR1 and CDR2 are SEHNR and FQNEAQ (reference sequence). V was pared by 5 bases and J by 7 bases, with 20 bases between. CDR3 coding DNA: TGTGCCAGCAGCCCGTTAGCCCTCCGGAGGAGTGGCTACACCTTC. Translating gives CASSPLALRRSGYTF. The complete variable domain, with remaining parts taken from reference TRBV7-9 and TRBJ1-2, reads DTGVSQNPRHKITKRGQNVTFRCDPISEHNRLYWYRQTLGQGPEFLTYFQNEAQLEKSRLLSDRFSAERPKGSFSTLEIQRTEQGDSAMYLCASSPLALRRSGYTFGSGTRLTVV.

The rearrangement joins TRBV28 to TRBJ1-1; a weak D match, TRBD1 (5 bases). This CDR3 is 16 amino acids long. Germline lookup yields CDR1 MDHEN and CDR2 SYDVKM. The V end was cut by 5 bases, the J end by 0 bases, with 16 bases between. The CDR3: CASSHHRILLNTEAFF. The DNA for the CDR3 is TGTGCCAGCAGTCACCACAGGATACTATTGAACACTGAAGCTTTCTTT.

The chain combines TRBV27 with TRBJ1-2; maybe TRBD1 (6 bases). V lost 5 bases, J lost 7 bases, and 20 bases lay in between. The CDR3 is 15 amino acids. Germline loops: CDR1 MNHEY, CDR2 SMNVEV (reference sequence). CDR3 in amino acids: CASSTYRGGALGYTF. The CDR3 nucleotides are TGTGCCAGCAGTACCTACCGCGGGGGGGCTCTTGGCTACACCTTC.

This clone was picked up a small number of times. The chain combines TRBV5-3 with TRBJ2-7, with 8 positions matching TRBD1. TRBV5-3 is marked as an open reading frame, function uncertain. J was trimmed by 0 bases and V by 4 bases; bases with no gene match: 9. This CDR3 spans 16 amino acids. The CDR3 DNA reads TGTGCCAGAAGCCCCACGATGGGACAGGACTCCTACGAGCAGTACTTC. Amino acid sequence: CARSPTMGQDSYEQYF.

The rearrangement joins TRBV10-2 to TRBJ1-2; weak D call: TRBD1 (5 bases). The V end was cut by 3 bases, the J end by 1 base, with 9 bases between. Germline CDR1 and CDR2: WSHSY and SAAADI. The CDR3 consists of 14 residues. CDR3 in DNA: TGCGCCAGCAGTGACAGGGTCCTTAACTATGGCTACACCTTC. Protein sequence: CASSDRVLNYGYTF.

V usage is TRBV2 and J usage is TRBJ2-5; TRBD2 matches 9 bases. Trimming cost V 2 bases and J 6 bases; bases outside gene matches: 7. CDR1 is SNHLY and CDR2 is FYNNEI in the germline V gene. This CDR3 is 15 amino acids long. The CDR3 region has the DNA TGTGCCAGCAGTGAATTGTCTAGCGGGAAAAAGACCCAGTACTTC. Its translation is CASSELSSGKKTQYF.

The J gene is TRBJ1-1, the V gene TRBV28, with TRBD1 matching over 7 bases. Germline-derived CDR1 and CDR2 are MDHEN and SYDVKM. This CDR3 is 16 amino acids long. J lost 6 bases, V lost 3 bases, and 13 bases had no gene match. Here the CDR3 reads CASSFAHATGPPEAFF. The DNA of the CDR3 is TGTGCCAGCAGTTTTGCCCACGCGACAGGGCCCCCTGAAGCTTTCTTT.

V and J are TRBV5-1 and TRBJ1-1, with 7 bases aligning to TRBD1. With V trimmed by 3 bases and J by 5 bases, 7 bases remained unmatched. The CDR3 loop spans 14 amino acids. Per the germline V gene, CDR1 is SGHRS and CDR2 is YFSETQ. The CDR3 loop is CASSSQGDGTEAFF. The CDR3 DNA follows: TGCGCCAGCAGCTCCCAGGGGGATGGGACTGAAGCTTTCTTT.

This chain links TRBV5-1 with TRBJ2-3; no reliable D call. V was cut by 1 base and J by 5 bases, with 8 bases left in between. The CDR3 extends over 13 amino acids. CDR1 SGHRS and CDR2 YFSETQ come from the germline V gene. DNA of the CDR3: TGCGCCAGCAGCTTGAACCCGGGAGATACGCAGTATTTT. Protein: CASSLNPGDTQYF.

This chain's CDR3 is CSAQTEIEQYF. CDR3 DNA: TGCAGTGCTCAGACAGAGATCGAGCAGTACTTC. J is TRBJ2-7 and V is TRBV20-1, with D possibly being TRBD1 (5 bases). Germline values: CDR1 DFQATT, CDR2 SNEGSKA (reference sequence). The CDR3 has 11 amino acids. Between the trimmed V and J ends, which lost 5 bases and 6 bases, there was a span of 11 bases.

Only one count was recorded for this clone. The J gene is TRBJ1-2, the V gene TRBV9; tentative D call: TRBD1 (5 bases). Per germline, CDR1 SGDLS and CDR2 YYNGEE. The CDR3 has 16 residues. Trimming took off 3 bases at V and 4 bases at J, with 19 bases between the two ends. CDR3 coding DNA: TGTGCCAGCAGCGCCCAGACGGGGGTCCTAAGCTATGGCTACACCTTC. This codes for CASSAQTGVLSYGYTF.

The chain links TRBV5-1 to TRBJ2-1; tentatively, D is TRBD2 (5 bases). Trimming stripped 4 bases from V and 6 bases from J, with 11 bases between. CDR3 length equals 13 residues. The germline V gene encodes CDR1 SGHRS and CDR2 YFSETQ. This CDR3 reads CASSEGVLNEQFF. In DNA form, the CDR3 reads TGCGCCAGCAGCGAGGGAGTTCTCAATGAGCAGTTCTTC.

This chain links TRBV6-1 with TRBJ2-4; D is unresolved. The CDR3 totals 15 residues. The germline V gene has CDR1 MNHNS and CDR2 SASEGT. Trimming shortened V by 4 bases and J by 4 bases, and 14 bases separated the two germline ends. CDR3 sequence: CASSGVAETKNIQYF. In DNA, the CDR3 is TGTGCCAGCAGTGGGGTCGCGGAAACAAAAAACATTCAGTACTTC.

The rearrangement links TRBV7-9 to TRBJ2-3; D may be TRBD2 (6 bases). Germline CDR1 reads SEHNR; CDR2 reads FQNEAQ (reference sequence). The CDR3 spans 14 residues. V was cut by 1 base and J by 14 bases, with 19 bases left in between. The CDR3 nucleotides are TGTGCCAGCAGCTTAGGACCGACGGGCGGGATGGGGTATTTT. This codes for CASSLGPTGGMGYF.